Shown below are 3 T cell receptor beta chains from a single sample sequenced in a study of glioma-infiltrating T cells. Amplification of TCR alpha and beta CDR3 regions from RNA used iRepertoire nested multiplex PCR. TCRdb reprocessed the multiplex PCR reads via MiXCR and lists one record per CDR3 protein. The sample consists of some 85,000 distinct CDR3 sequences, around 23% of them appearing once. Sequenced material: glioma tissue, nonneoplastic brain tissue, or PBMCs (not recorded which). These receptor sequences come from a human donor with low-grade glioma or glioblastoma, undergoing nonglioma brain surgery, or in good health (not recorded which).

This clonotype came up many times. The V call is TRBV29-1, the J call TRBJ2-1, with D possibly being TRBD1 (7 bases). The CDR3 sequence is 15 residues long. Germline CDR1 and CDR2: SQVTM and ANQGSEA. Trimming took off 1 base at V and 5 bases at J, with 15 bases between the two ends. The CDR3 spells CSVEGRDRLNNEQFF. DNA of the CDR3: TGCAGCGTTGAAGGGCGGGACAGACTAAACAATGAGCAGTTCTTC.

V usage is TRBV11-2 and J usage is TRBJ2-3; 10 bases map to TRBD2. Per germline, CDR1 SGHAT and CDR2 FQNNGV. The length of the CDR3 is 17 residues. V lost 5 bases and J lost 0; bases outside the gene matches: 8. In nucleotides, the CDR3 is TGTGCCAGCAGCCCGTTTTCGGGACTAGCGAGCACAGATACGCAGTATTTT. It yields the protein CASSPFSGLASTDTQYF.

The rearrangement links TRBV18 to TRBJ2-6; D uncertain. V was trimmed by 3 bases and J by 0 bases, leaving 6 bases between them. Germline CDR1 is KGHSH and CDR2 is LQKENI. The CDR3 length is 15 residues. CDR3: CASSPGRSGANVLTF. The CDR3 DNA is TGTGCCAGCTCACCGGGCCGCTCTGGGGCCAACGTCCTGACTTTC.